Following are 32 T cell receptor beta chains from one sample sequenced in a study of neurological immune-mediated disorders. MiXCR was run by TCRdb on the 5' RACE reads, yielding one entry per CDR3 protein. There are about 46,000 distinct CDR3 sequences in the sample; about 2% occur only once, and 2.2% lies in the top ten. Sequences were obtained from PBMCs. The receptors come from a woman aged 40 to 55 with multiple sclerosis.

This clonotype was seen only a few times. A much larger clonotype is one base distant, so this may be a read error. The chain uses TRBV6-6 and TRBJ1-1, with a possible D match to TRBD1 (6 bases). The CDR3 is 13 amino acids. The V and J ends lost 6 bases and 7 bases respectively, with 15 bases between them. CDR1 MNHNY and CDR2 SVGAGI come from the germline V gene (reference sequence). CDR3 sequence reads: CASRPKGGDEAFF. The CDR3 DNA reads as TGTGCCAGCAGGCCCAAGGGGGGCGATGAAGCTTTCTTT.

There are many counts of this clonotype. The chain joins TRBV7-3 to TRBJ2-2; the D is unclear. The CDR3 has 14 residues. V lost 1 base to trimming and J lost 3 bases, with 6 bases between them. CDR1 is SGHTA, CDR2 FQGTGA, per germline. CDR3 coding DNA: TGTGCCAGCAGCTTAATTCCCCACACCGGGGAGCTGTTTTTT. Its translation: CASSLIPHTGELFF.

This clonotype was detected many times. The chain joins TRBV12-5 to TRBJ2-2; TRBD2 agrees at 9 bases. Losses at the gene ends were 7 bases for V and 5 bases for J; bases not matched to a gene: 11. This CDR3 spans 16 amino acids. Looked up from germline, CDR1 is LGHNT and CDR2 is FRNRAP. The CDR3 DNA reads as TGTGCTAGTGAGATCGTAATAGCGGGGGTTACCGGGGAGCTGTTTTTT. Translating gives CASEIVIAGVTGELFF.

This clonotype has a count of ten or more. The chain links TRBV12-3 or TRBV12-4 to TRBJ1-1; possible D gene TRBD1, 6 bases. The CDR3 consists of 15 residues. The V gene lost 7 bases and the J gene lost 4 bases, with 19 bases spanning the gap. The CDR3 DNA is TGTGCCAGCACGCCAGGCAAGAGGGGGGGCACTGAAGCTTTCTTT. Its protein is CASTPGKRGGTEAFF.

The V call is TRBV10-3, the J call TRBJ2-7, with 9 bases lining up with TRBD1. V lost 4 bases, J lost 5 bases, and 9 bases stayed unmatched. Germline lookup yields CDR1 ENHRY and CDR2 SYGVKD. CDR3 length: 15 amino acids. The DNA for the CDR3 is TGTGCCATCAGTGGGCAGGACAGGGGTGAGGACGAGCAGTACTTC. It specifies CAISGQDRGEDEQYF.

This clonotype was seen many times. CDR3 region: CSARVAEGQGNVYEQYF. CDR3 in DNA: TGCAGTGCTAGAGTTGCGGAAGGACAGGGGAATGTCTACGAGCAGTACTTC. The chain recombines TRBV20-1 with TRBJ2-7; TRBD1 matches at 9 bases. Germline CDR1 and CDR2: DFQATT and SNEGSKA (reference sequence). Germline trimming cut 1 base from V and 3 bases from J; bases unmatched to any gene: 13. The CDR3 is made up of 17 amino acids.

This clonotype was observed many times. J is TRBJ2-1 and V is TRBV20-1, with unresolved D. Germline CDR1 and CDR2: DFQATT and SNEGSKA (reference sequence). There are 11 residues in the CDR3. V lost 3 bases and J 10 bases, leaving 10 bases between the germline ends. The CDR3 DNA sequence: TGCAGTGCTAGGGGTAGTACGGAGCAGTTCTTC. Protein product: CSARGSTEQFF.

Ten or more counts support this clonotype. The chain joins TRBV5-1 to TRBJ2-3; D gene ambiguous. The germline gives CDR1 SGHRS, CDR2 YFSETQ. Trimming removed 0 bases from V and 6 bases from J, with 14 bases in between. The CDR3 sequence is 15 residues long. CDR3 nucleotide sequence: TGCGCCAGCAGCTTGGCCTGGGTCGCTGGTGATACGCAGTATTTT. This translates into CASSLAWVAGDTQYF.

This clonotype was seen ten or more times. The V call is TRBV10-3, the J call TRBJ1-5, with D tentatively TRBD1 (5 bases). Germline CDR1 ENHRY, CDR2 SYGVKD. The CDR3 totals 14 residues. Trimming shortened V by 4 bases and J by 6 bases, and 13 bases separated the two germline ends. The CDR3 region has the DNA TGTGCCATCAGTGCAGGGCAGGGCACTCAGCCCCAGCATTTT. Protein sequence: CAISAGQGTQPQHF.

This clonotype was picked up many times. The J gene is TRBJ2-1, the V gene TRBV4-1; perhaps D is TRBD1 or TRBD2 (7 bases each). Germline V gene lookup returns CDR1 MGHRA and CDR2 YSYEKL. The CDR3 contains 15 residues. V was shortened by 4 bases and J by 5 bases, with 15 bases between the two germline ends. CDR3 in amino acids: CASSPYPGGDNEQFF. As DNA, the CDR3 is TGCGCCAGCAGCCCCTACCCAGGGGGGGACAATGAGCAGTTCTTC.

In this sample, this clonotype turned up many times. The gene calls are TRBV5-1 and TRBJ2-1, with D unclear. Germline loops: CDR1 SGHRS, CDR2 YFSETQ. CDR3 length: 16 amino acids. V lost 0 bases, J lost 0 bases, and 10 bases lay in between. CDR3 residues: CASSLAPISSYNEQFF. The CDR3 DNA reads TGCGCCAGCAGCTTGGCCCCGATAAGCTCCTACAATGAGCAGTTCTTC.

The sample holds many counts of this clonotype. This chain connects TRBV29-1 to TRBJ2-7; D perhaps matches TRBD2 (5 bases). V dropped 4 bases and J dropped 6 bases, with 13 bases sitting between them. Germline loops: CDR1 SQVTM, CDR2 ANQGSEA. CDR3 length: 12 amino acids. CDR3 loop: CSVAEASVEQYF. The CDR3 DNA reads TGCAGCGTTGCGGAGGCTTCCGTCGAGCAGTACTTC.

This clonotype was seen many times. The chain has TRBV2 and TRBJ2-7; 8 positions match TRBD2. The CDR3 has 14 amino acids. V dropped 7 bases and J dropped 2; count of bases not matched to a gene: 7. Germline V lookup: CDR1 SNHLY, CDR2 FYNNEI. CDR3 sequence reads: CASMPLAGAYEQYF. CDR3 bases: TGTGCCAGCATGCCCCTAGCGGGTGCCTACGAGCAGTACTTC.

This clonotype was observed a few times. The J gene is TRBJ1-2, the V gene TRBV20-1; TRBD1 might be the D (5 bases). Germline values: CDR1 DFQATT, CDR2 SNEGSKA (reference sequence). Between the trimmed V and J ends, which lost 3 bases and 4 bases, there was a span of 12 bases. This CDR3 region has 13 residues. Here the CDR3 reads CSARQGRGYGYTF. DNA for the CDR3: TGCAGTGCTAGGCAGGGACGGGGCTATGGCTACACCTTC.

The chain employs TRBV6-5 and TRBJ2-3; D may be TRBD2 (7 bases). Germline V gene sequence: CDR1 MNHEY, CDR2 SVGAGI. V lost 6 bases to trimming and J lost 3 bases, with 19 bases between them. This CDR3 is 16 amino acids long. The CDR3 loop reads CASSRLEGGQTDTQYF. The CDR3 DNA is TGTGCCAGCAGCCGCCTAGAGGGGGGGCAAACAGATACGCAGTATTTT.

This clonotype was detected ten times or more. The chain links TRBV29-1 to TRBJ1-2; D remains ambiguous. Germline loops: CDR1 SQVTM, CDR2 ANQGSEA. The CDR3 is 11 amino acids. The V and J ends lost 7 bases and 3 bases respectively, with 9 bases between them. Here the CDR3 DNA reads TGCAGCGGCTTAGTGGACTATGGCTACACCTTC. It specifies CSGLVDYGYTF.

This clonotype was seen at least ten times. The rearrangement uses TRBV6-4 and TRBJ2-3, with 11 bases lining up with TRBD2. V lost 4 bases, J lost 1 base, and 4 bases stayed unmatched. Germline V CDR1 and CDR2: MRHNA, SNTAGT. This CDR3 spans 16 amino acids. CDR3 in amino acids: CASSGLLAGGTDTQYF. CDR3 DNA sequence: TGTGCCAGCAGTGGTCTACTAGCGGGGGGCACAGATACGCAGTATTTT.

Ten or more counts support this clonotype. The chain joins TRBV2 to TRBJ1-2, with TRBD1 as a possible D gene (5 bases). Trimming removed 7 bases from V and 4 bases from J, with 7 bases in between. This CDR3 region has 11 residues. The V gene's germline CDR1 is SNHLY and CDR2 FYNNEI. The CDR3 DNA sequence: TGTGCCAGCAATCAGGGCTATGGCTACACCTTC. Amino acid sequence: CASNQGYGYTF.

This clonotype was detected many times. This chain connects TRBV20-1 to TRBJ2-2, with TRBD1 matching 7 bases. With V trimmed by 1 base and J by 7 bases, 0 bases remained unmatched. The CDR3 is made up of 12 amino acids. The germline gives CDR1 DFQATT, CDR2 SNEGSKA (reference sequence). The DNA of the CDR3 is TGCAGTGCTAGAGGGACAGGCGGGGAGCTGTTTTTT. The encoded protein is CSARGTGGELFF.

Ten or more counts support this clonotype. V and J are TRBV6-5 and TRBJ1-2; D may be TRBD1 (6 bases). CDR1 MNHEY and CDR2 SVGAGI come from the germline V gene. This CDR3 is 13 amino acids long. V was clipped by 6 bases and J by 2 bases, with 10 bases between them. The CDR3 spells CASRQGVNYGYTF. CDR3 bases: TGTGCCAGCAGACAGGGAGTCAACTATGGCTACACCTTC.

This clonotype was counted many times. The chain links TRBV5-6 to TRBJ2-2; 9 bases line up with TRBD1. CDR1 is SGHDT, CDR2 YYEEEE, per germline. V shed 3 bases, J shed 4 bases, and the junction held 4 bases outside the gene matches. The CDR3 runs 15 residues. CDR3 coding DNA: TGTGCCAGCAGCTCTACAGGGGGCGGCACCGGGGAGCTGTTTTTT. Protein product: CASSSTGGGTGELFF.

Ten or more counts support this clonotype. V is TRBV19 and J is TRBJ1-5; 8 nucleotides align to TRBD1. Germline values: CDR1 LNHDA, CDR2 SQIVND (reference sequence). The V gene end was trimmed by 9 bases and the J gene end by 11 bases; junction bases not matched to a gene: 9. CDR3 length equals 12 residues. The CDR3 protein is CASARTGLSQHF. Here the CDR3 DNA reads TGTGCCAGCGCCCGGACAGGGCTCTCCCAGCATTTT.

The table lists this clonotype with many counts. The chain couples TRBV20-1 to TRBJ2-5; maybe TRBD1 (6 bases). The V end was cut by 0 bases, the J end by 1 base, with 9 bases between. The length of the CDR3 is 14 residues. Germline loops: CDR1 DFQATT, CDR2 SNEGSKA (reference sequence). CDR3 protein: CSARDGTPQETQYF. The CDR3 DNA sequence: TGCAGTGCTAGAGATGGGACACCCCAAGAGACCCAGTACTTC.

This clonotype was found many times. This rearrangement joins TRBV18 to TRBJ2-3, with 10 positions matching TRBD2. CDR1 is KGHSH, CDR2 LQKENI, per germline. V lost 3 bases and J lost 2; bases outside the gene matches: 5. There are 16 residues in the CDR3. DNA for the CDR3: TGTGCCAGCTCACCCCAGCTAGCGGGGGCCACAGATACGCAGTATTTT. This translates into CASSPQLAGATDTQYF.

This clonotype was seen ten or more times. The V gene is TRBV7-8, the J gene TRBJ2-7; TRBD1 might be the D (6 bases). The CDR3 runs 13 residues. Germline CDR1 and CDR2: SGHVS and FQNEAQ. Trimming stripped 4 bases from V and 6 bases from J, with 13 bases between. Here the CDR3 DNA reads TGTGCCAGCAGCTACGTACAGGGTTCCGAGCAGTACTTC. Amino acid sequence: CASSYVQGSEQYF.

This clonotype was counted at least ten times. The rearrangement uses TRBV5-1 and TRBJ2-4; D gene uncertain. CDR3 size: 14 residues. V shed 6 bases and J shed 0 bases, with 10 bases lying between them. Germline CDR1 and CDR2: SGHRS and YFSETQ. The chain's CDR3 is CASKPGLAKNIQYF. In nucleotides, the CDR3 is TGCGCCAGCAAACCGGGTTTAGCCAAAAACATTCAGTACTTC.

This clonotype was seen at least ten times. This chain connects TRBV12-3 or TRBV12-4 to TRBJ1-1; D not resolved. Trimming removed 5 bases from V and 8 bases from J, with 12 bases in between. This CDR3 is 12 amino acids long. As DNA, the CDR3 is TGTGCCAGCAGTATCTACGTAACCGAAGCTTTCTTT. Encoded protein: CASSIYVTEAFF.

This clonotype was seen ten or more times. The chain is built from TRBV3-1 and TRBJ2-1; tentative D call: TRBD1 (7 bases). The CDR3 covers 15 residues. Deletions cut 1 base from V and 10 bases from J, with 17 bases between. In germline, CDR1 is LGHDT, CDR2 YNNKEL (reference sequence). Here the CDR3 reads CASSQGRGALREQFF. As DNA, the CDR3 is TGTGCCAGCAGCCAAGGCAGGGGGGCCCTCAGGGAGCAGTTCTTC.

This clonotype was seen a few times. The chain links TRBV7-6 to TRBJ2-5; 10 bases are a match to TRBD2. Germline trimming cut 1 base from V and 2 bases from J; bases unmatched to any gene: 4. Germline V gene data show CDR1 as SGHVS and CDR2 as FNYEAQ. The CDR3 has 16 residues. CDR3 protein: CASSLGGLAWQETQYF. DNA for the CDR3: TGTGCCAGCAGCTTAGGGGGACTAGCGTGGCAAGAGACCCAGTACTTC.

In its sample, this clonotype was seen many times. CDR3 sequence: CASSLAPSLDRGITGELFF. The CDR3, as DNA: TGCGCCAGCAGCTTGGCCCCGTCTTTGGACAGGGGGATCACCGGGGAGCTGTTTTTT. The chain has TRBV5-1 and TRBJ2-2; TRBD1 matches 10 bases. The junction had 12 bases not matched to a gene; V was cut back by 0 bases and J by 4 bases. This CDR3 comprises 19 residues. Germline V gene data show CDR1 as SGHRS and CDR2 as YFSETQ.

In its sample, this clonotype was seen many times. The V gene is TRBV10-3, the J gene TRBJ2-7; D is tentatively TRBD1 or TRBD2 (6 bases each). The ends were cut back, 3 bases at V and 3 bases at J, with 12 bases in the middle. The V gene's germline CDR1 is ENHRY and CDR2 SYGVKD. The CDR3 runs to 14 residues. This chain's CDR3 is CAISERGAHYEQYF. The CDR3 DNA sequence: TGTGCCATCAGTGAAAGGGGGGCCCACTACGAGCAGTACTTC.

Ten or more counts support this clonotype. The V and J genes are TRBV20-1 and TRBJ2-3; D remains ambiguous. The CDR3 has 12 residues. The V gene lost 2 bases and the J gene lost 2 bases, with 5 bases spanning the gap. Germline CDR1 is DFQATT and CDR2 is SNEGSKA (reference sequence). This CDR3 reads CSARPLTDTQYF. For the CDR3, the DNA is TGCAGTGCTAGACCACTCACAGATACGCAGTATTTT.